This T cell receptor (beta chain) was captured by sequencing in a study of vaccination and CD4 T cells after COVID-19. The overall study: SARS-CoV-2, HCoV-NL63, HCoV-OC43 and HCoV-229E supplied the overlapping spike peptides used to stimulate cells.

There are 15 residues in the CDR3. Germline V gene data show CDR1 as SGHAT and CDR2 as FQDESV (reference sequence). Trimming removed 5 bases from V and 4 bases from J; junction bases left unmatched: 8. Sequencing of cultured CD4+ T cell DNA used the Oncomine TCR Beta short-read assay. TCRdb fed the PCR reads into MiXCR, producing one record per CDR3 protein. The repertoire holds 15,000 or so distinct CDR3 sequences, with around three quarters as singletons. Concerning this clonotype: What it binds is unknown. The conserved closing phenylalanine or tryptophan is absent in this CDR3, likely reflecting a read error.

Treatment reported: roughly 10-day PBMC culture with coronavirus spike peptide pools or control peptides (ViraFEST assay). Expanded clonotypes were found by TCR sequencing after peptide-pool stimulation (ViraFEST). The sample comprised CD4+ T cells from blood, cultured in vitro. The chain joins TRBV11-1 to TRBJ1-2; TRBD1 matches 9 bases. The source of this sequence is a human donor who had recovered from COVID-19. CDR3 DNA: TGTGCCAGCAGCCCTTCGGGGGGACAGGGCTATGGCTACACCTCC. Residues: CASSPSGGQGYGYTS.